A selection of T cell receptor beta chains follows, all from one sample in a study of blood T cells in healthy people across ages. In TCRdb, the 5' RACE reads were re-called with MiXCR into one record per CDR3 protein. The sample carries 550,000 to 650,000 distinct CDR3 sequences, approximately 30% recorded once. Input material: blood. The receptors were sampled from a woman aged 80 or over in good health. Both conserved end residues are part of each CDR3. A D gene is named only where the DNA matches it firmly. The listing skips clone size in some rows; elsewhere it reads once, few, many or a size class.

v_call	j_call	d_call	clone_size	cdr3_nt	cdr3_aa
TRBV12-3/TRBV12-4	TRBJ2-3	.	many	TGTGCCAGCACCCAGTCTAGCACAGATACGCAGTATTTT	CASTQSSTDTQYF
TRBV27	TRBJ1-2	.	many	TGTGCCAGCAGTTTTACAGGGAAGGTCGGCTACACCTTC	CASSFTGKVGYTF
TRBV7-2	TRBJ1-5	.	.	TGTGCCAGCAGCCCAGGGTTGGGGGGGCGCAGGCAGCCCCAGCATTTT	CASSPGLGGRRQPQHF
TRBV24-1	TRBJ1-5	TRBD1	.	TGTGCCACCAGTGAGTCCAGCCAGGGGGGTCAGCCCCAGCATTTT	CATSESSQGGQPQHF
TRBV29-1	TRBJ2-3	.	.	TGCAGCGTCGCGTCCTCCGAGACGCAGTATTTT	CSVASSETQYF
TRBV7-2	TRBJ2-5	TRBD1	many	TGTGCCAGCAGCGTGGACAGGGTAAAGACCCAGTACTTC	CASSVDRVKTQYF
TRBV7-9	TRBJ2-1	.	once	TGTGCCATCAGTGGGGCGGATGAGCAGTTCTTC	CAISGADEQFF
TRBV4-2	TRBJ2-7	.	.	TGTGCCAGCAGCCAAGTTACCGGGTATGAAGAGGACGAGCAGTACTTC	CASSQVTGYEEDEQYF
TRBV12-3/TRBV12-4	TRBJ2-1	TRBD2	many	TGTGCCAGCAGCTATTTAGCGGGGACGAACAATGAGCAGTTCTTC	CASSYLAGTNNEQFF
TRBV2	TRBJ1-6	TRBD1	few	TGTGCCAGCAGGCCGGGGACAGTCTATAATTCACCCCTCCACTTT	CASRPGTVYNSPLHF
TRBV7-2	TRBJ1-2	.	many	TGTGCCAGCATAACGAGGGGGGCGTTTGGCTACACCTTC	CASITRGAFGYTF
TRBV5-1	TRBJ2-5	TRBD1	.	TGCGCCAGCAGCTTAACCACAGGGGACCAAGAGACCCAGTACTTC	CASSLTTGDQETQYF
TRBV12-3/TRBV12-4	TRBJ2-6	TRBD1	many	TGTGCCAGCAGTTCTGACGGGACAGGGTTATCTGGGGCCAACGTCCTGACTTTC	CASSSDGTGLSGANVLTF
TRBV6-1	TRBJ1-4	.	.	TGTGCCAGCAGTGAAGTCCGTGCAACTAATGAAAAACTGTTTTTT	CASSEVRATNEKLFF
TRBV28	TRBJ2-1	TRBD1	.	TGTGCCAGCAGTTTTGGACAGGGCGCCTACAATGAGCAGTTCTTC	CASSFGQGAYNEQFF
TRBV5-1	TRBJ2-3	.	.	TGCGCCAGCAGCCCAGGTGGCAGGGGGGGGACAGATACGCAGTATTTT	CASSPGGRGGTDTQYF
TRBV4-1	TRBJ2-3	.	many	TGCGCCAGCAGCCAAGATGAAAGGAACACAGATACGCAGTATTTT	CASSQDERNTDTQYF
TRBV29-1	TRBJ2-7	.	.	TGCAGCGTTGTGGCGGGCTCCTACGAGCAGTACTTC	CSVVAGSYEQYF
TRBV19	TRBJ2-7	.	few	TGTGCCAGTAGGTTGGTCACGGGGAGCCACGAGCAGTACTTC	CASRLVTGSHEQYF
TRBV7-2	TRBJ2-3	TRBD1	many	TGTGCCAGCAGCACAGGGGACAGCTGGGCAGATACGCAGTATTTT	CASSTGDSWADTQYF
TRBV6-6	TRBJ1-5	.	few	TGTGCCAGCAAAACAGACCCTAAGCCCCAGCATTTT	CASKTDPKPQHF
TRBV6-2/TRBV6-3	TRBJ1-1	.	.	TGTGCCAGCAGTTACTGGAGGGCGAACACTGAAGCTTTCTTT	CASSYWRANTEAFF
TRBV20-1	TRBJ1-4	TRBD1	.	TGCAGTGCTAGGACAGGGGGGAAACTGTTTTTT	CSARTGGKLFF
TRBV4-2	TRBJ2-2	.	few	TGTGCCAGCAGCCAAGATCTGAGCAGGGAGCTGTTTTTT	CASSQDLSRELFF
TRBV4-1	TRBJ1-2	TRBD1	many	TGCGCCAGCAGCCCCACAGGGGGCCATGGCTACACCTTC	CASSPTGGHGYTF
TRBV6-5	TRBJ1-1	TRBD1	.	TGTGCCAGCAGGGGCGACAGGGGGACGGACACTGAAGCTTTCTTT	CASRGDRGTDTEAFF
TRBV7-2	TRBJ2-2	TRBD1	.	TGTGCCAGCAGCCGACGGACAGGGAACACCGGGGAGCTGTTTTTT	CASSRRTGNTGELFF
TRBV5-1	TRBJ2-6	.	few	TGCGCCAGCAGCCAGGACCCTTCTGGGGCCAACGTCCTGACTTTC	CASSQDPSGANVLTF
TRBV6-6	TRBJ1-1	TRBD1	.	TGTGCCAGCAAAGGGGACAGCAGGAACACTGAAGCTTTCTTT	CASKGDSRNTEAFF
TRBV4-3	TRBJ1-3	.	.	TGCGCCAGCAGCCAGGGTATGGGAAACACCATATATTTT	CASSQGMGNTIYF
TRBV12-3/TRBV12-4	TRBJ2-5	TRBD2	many	TGTGCCAGCAGGCGAGCGGGGAGTCAGGGAGAGACCCAGTACTTC	CASRRAGSQGETQYF
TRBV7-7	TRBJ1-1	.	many	TGTGCTAGCAGCTTATACGTGAACACTGAAGCTTTCTTT	CASSLYVNTEAFF
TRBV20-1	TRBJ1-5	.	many	TGCAGTGCTAGAGCATACAGCAATCAGCCCCAGCATTTT	CSARAYSNQPQHF
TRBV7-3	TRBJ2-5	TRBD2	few	TGTGCCAGCAGCCCTGGGACTAGCGGTTTTCAAGAGACCCAGTACTTC	CASSPGTSGFQETQYF
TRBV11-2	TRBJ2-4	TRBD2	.	TGTGCCAGCAGCCCTCGACTAGCGGGGTTACTCTACAATGAGCAGTACTTC	CASSPRLAGLLYNEQYF
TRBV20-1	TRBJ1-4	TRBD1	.	TGCAGTGCAACCCTAGGGGGCTTGAATGAAAAACTGTTTTTT	CSATLGGLNEKLFF
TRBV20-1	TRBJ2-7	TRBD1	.	TGCAGTGCTAGAGATTTTTTGGGCGGGACAGGGAACTACGAGCAGTACTTC	CSARDFLGGTGNYEQYF
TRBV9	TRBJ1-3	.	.	TGTGCCAGCAGCGTAGACCAGGGAGGAAACACCATATATTTT	CASSVDQGGNTIYF
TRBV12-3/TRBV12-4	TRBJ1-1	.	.	TGTGCCAGCAGTTTAAACGCCCCCAGCACTGAAGCTTTCTTT	CASSLNAPSTEAFF
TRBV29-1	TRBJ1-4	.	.	TGCAGCGCTTCAGGGAAAACTAATGAAAAACTGTTTTTT	CSASGKTNEKLFF
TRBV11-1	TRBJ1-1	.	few	TGTGCCAGCGCGACGCGGGGCCAGAACACTGAAGCTTTCTTT	CASATRGQNTEAFF
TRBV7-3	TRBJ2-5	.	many	TGTGCCAGCAGCTTAACGAGCGAACGAGAGACCCAGTACTTC	CASSLTSERETQYF
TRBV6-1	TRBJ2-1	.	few	TGTGCCAGCAGTTGGGGGAACAATCCCTATGAGCAGTTCTTC	CASSWGNNPYEQFF
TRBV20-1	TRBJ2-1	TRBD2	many	TGCAGTGCTCGCACTAGCGATTCCTACAATGAGCAGTTCTTC	CSARTSDSYNEQFF
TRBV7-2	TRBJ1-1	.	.	TGTGCCAGCAGCTTATCCAAAGCTAACACTGAAGCTTTCTTT	CASSLSKANTEAFF
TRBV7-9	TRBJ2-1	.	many	TGTGCCAGCAGAATTGGGCAGTACAATGAGCAGTTCTTC	CASRIGQYNEQFF
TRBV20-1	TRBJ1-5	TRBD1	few	TGCAGTGCTCCGGGACAGTCTAGCAATCAGCCCCAGCATTTT	CSAPGQSSNQPQHF
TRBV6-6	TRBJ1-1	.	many	TGTGCCAGCAGTTACCCCCGAGAAGCTTTCTTT	CASSYPREAFF
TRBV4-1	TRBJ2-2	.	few	TGCGCCAGCAGCCAAGAAGGTCTAGGGGAGCTGTTTTTT	CASSQEGLGELFF
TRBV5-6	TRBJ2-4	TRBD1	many	TGTGCCAGCAGCCGACAGGGGTCCAAAAACATTCAGTACTTC	CASSRQGSKNIQYF
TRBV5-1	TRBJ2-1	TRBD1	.	TGCGCCAGCAGCTTGGAACGGGACAGCCCTAACGATGAGCAGTTCTTC	CASSLERDSPNDEQFF
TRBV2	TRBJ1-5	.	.	TGTGCCAGCACCACGCGGTCCGGGCAGCCCCAGCATTTT	CASTTRSGQPQHF
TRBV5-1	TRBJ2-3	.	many	TGCGCCAGCACCCCCTCTTTCGGGATCGGGTCAGATACGCAGTATTTT	CASTPSFGIGSDTQYF
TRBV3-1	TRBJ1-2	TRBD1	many	TGTGCCAGCAGCCAAGGAGGGACAGGGGGCAATTTACTCTACGGCTACACCTTC	CASSQGGTGGNLLYGYTF
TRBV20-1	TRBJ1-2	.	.	TGCAGTGCTAGAGGATCGGACCGATCCTTTAACTATGGCTACACCTTC	CSARGSDRSFNYGYTF
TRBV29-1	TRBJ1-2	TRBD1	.	TGCAGCGCCCCGACAGGGAGCGATGGCTACACCTTC	CSAPTGSDGYTF
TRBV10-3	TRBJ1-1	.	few	TGTGCCATCAGTGAGAGGGGCTTGAACACTGAAGCTTTCTTT	CAISERGLNTEAFF